This T cell receptor (beta chain) was recovered during a study of T cells expressing NK-cell markers. Across the study: Researchers got TCR beta repertoires out of sorted CD3+CD56+NKG2C+, CD3+CD56+NKG2C- and CD3+CD56-NKG2C+ T cells.

This CDR3 contains 15 residues. Overall study results and limits: Each of six donors carried dominant NKG2C+ clonotypes accounting for about 1.0-7.0% of CD8+ T cells. Whether the expanded NKG2C+ T cell clones recognized HCMV remained unclear. The leading position in the CD3+CD56-NKG2C+ fraction of several donors also went to these clonotypes.

TCRdb reprocessed the 5' RACE reads and stores each CDR3 protein as one record, lacking DNA. Recorded for this sample: under 600,000 distinct CDR3 sequences. Remarks on this clonotype: As yet, its antigen is unknown.

The chain uses TRBV12-3 or TRBV12-4 and TRBJ2-1. What was sequenced was blood T cells: a sorted CD56 or NKG2C T cell subset, CD4+ or CD8+ T cells, or bulk PBMC T cells (not recorded which). The sequence was obtained from a woman between 45 and 60 years old in good health. CDR3: CASSLGLIGNNEQFF.